The 9 T cell receptor beta chains reported below all come from one sample, sequenced in a study of blood T cell repertoires in COVID-19. Some clones are missing from TCRdb's copy, which holds only in-frame ones; the method was immunoSEQ multiplex PCR. Of 200,000 to 250,000 clones in the sample, around 90% are singletons; the top ten hold around 0.8%. Input material: PBMCs or T cells enriched from blood (not recorded which). Receptors were obtained from a middle-aged man who had been exposed to COVID-19.

This clone was observed a single time. The chain combines TRBV27 with TRBJ2-2; perhaps TRBD2 as D (7 bases). The CDR3 extends over 20 amino acids. Trimming shortened V by 7 bases and J by 2 bases, and 29 bases separated the two germline ends. The V gene's germline CDR1 is MNHEY and CDR2 SMNVEV (reference sequence). The DNA for the CDR3 is TGTGCCAGCACCGAGGGGGGGGCGCGAACCGACCACTCAAACACCGGGGAGCTGTTTTTT. It encodes CASTEGGARTDHSNTGELFF.

V gene TRBV5-6 combines with J gene TRBJ2-1, with 7 positions matching TRBD1. With V trimmed by 4 bases and J by 1 base, 5 bases remained unmatched. The CDR3 sequence is 15 residues long. Germline V gene lookup returns CDR1 SGHDT and CDR2 YYEEEE. CDR3 loop: CASSRAGGSYNEQFF. As DNA, the CDR3 is TGTGCCAGCAGCAGAGCAGGGGGATCCTACAATGAGCAGTTCTTC.

This clone was counted once. The chain couples TRBV5-6 to TRBJ2-5, with a tentative D call TRBD2 (6 bases). CDR1 and CDR2 from the germline V gene are SGHDT and YYEEEE. There are 15 residues in the CDR3. The ends were cut back, 5 bases at V and 2 bases at J, with 16 bases in the middle. CDR3 coding DNA: TGTGCCAGCAGTTTATGGGGGAGGACACAAGAGACCCAGTACTTC. This codes for CASSLWGRTQETQYF.

The chain couples TRBV13 to TRBJ1-4; 10 positions match TRBD1. V gave up 5 bases and J gave up 2 bases; unmatched junction bases: 5. The CDR3 sequence is 16 residues long. Looked up from germline, CDR1 is PRHDT and CDR2 is FYEKMQ (reference sequence). The CDR3 here is CASSGKDRGTNEKLFF. CDR3 DNA sequence: TGTGCCAGCAGCGGAAAGGACAGGGGGACTAATGAAAAACTGTTTTTT.

This clone has a single count. The J gene is TRBJ1-5, the V gene TRBV9; possibly TRBD1 for D (6 bases). The CDR3 length is 13 residues. From germline, CDR1 is SGDLS and CDR2 YYNGEE. Between the trimmed V and J ends, which lost 3 bases and 7 bases, there was a span of 11 bases. The CDR3 region has the DNA TGTGCCAGCAGCGGAGGGGGGGGGCAGCCCCAGCATTTT. The encoded protein is CASSGGGGQPQHF.

This chain connects TRBV4-2 to TRBJ2-3; 8 nucleotides agree with TRBD2. Germline loops: CDR1 LGHNA, CDR2 YNFKEQ. The CDR3 runs to 15 residues. Trimming removed 2 bases from V and 6 bases from J; junction bases left unmatched: 7. The CDR3 is CASSQQGTSPDTQYF. CDR3 sequence (DNA): TGTGCCAGCAGCCAACAAGGGACTAGTCCGGATACGCAGTATTTT.

V gene TRBV27 combines with J gene TRBJ1-6; TRBD1 might be the D (5 bases). Germline assignment: CDR1 MNHEY and CDR2 SMNVEV (reference sequence). The CDR3 spans 17 residues. V dropped 3 bases and J dropped 4 bases, with 16 bases sitting between them. CDR3 in DNA: TGTGCCAGCAGTTTCTCGGGCAGGGCGAGTTATAATTCACCCCTCCACTTT. It yields the protein CASSFSGRASYNSPLHF.

The V gene is TRBV5-1, the J gene TRBJ2-3; tentative D call: TRBD1 (7 bases). V shed 0 bases and J shed 4 bases, with 15 bases lying between them. This CDR3 has 16 amino acids. CDR1 SGHRS and CDR2 YFSETQ come from the germline V gene. This CDR3 is CASSLVLGRGADTQYF. The CDR3 DNA reads TGCGCCAGCAGCTTGGTTCTGGGCAGGGGGGCAGATACGCAGTATTTT.

The chain is built from TRBV5-1 and TRBJ2-3; D not certain. CDR3 length: 13 amino acids. V was shortened by 2 bases and J by 2 bases, with 6 bases between the two germline ends. Germline V gene sequence: CDR1 SGHRS, CDR2 YFSETQ. The CDR3: CASSFAVTDTQYF. The CDR3 nucleotides read TGCGCCAGCAGCTTTGCAGTCACAGATACGCAGTATTTT.